A single TCR beta chain is shown here with its context. This entry is derived from a study of T cell changes during pregnancy in multiple sclerosis. The germline V gene has CDR1 GTSNPN and CDR2 SVGIG (reference sequence). The CDR3 extends over 12 amino acids. Trimming pared 2 bases from V and 4 bases from J, leaving 8 bases between. This table comes from immunoSEQ multiplex PCR, and its TCRdb copy is limited to in-frame clones, with some not included. The table includes about 70,000 clones, 92% detected once. This chain links TRBV30 with TRBJ1-2; D is unresolved. This specimen consisted of peripheral blood, obtained after pregnancy. The TCR originated in a female donor with multiple sclerosis, enrolled in a pregnancy study. DNA of the CDR3: TGTGCCTGGAGTAGAGGCACCTATGGCTACACCTTC. It translates to CAWSRGTYGYTF. Combining the CDR3 with reference TRBV30 and TRBJ1-2 gives the whole variable domain SQTIHQWPATLVQPVGSPLSLECTVEGTSNPNLYWYRQAAGRGLQLLFYSVGIGQISSEVPQNLSASRPQDRQFILSSKKLLLSDSGFYLCAWSRGTYGYTFGSGTRLTVV.